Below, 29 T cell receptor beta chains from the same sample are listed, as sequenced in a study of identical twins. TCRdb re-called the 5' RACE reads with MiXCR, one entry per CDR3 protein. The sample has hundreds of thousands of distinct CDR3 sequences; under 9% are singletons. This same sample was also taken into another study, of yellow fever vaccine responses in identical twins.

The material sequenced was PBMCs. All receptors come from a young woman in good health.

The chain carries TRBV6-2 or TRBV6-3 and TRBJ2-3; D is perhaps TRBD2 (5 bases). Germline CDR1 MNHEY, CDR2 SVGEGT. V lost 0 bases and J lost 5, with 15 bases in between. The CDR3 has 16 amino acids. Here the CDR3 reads CASSYSARARGDTQYF. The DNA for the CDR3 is TGTGCCAGCAGTTACTCAGCGAGGGCCAGAGGAGATACGCAGTATTTT.

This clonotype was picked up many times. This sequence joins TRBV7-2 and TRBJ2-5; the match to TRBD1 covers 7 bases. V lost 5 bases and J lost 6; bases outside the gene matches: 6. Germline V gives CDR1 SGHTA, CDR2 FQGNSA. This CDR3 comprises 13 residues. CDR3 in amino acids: CASSTDRKKTQYF. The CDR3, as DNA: TGTGCCAGCAGCACGGACAGGAAAAAGACCCAGTACTTC.

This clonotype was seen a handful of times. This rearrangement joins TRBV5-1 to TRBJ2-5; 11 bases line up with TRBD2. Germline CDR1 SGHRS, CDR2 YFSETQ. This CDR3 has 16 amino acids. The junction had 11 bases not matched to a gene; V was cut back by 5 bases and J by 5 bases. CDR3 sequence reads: CASSSATSGVLETQYF. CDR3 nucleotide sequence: TGCGCCAGCAGTAGTGCGACTAGCGGGGTTCTGGAGACCCAGTACTTC.

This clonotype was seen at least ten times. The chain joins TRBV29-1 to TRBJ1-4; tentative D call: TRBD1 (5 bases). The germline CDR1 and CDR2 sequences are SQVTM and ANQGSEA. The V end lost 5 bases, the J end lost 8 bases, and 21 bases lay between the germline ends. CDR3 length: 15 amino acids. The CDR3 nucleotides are TGCAGCGTTAGGGGCCTCTCTGCCGGAGGGGAAAAACTGTTTTTT. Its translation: CSVRGLSAGGEKLFF.

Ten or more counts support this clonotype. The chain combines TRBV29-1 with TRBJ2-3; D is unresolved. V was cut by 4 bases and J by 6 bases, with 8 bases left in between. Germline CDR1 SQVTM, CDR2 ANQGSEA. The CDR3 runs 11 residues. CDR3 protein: CSVAVTDTQYF. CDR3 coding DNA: TGCAGCGTTGCTGTCACCGATACGCAGTATTTT.

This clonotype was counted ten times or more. CDR3 nucleotide sequence: TGCGCCAGCAGCTTGGACAAACCGACGGGGGCTAACTATGGCTACACCTTC. Translating gives CASSLDKPTGANYGYTF. The gene calls are TRBV5-1 and TRBJ1-2, with TRBD1 as a possible D gene (5 bases). Per germline, CDR1 SGHRS and CDR2 YFSETQ. The CDR3 totals 17 residues. V shed 0 bases and J shed 0 bases, with 15 bases lying between them.

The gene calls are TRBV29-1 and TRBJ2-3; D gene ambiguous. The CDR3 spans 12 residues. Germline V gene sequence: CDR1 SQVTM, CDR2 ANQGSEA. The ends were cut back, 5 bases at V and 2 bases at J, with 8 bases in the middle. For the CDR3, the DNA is TGCAGCGTTCTCCCTGTCACAGATACGCAGTATTTT. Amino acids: CSVLPVTDTQYF.

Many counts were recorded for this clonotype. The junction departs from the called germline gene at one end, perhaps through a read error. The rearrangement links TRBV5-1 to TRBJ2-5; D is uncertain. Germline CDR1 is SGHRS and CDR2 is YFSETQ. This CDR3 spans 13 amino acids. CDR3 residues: CASSGGPQETQYF. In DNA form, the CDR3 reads TGTGCCAGCAGTGGCGGACCTCAAGAGACCCAGTACTTC.

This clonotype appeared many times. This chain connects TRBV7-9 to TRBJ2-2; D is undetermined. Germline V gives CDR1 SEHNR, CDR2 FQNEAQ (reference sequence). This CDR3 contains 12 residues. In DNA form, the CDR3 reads TGTGGGCCAAAGTCTAACCCCGGGGAGCTGTTTTTT. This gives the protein CGPKSNPGELFF. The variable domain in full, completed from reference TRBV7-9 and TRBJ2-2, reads DTGVSQNPRHKITKRGQNVTFRCDPISEHNRLYWYRQTLGQGPEFLTYFQNEAQLEKSRLLSDRFSAERPKGSFSTLEIQRTEQGDSAMYLCGPKSNPGELFFGEGSRLTVL.

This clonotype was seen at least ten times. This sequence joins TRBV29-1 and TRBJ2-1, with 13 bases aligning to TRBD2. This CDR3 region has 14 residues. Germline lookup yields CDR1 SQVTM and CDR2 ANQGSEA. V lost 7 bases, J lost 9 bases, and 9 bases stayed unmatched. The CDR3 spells CSAERTSGGGEQFF. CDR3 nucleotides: TGCAGCGCCGAGCGGACTAGCGGGGGTGGTGAGCAGTTCTTC.

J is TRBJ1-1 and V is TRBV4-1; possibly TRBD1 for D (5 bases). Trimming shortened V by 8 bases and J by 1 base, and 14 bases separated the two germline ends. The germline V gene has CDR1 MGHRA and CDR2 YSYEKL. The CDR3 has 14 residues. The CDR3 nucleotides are TGCGCCAGCTCCGCCGGGGGGGGGAACACTGAAGCTTTCTTT. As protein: CASSAGGGNTEAFF.

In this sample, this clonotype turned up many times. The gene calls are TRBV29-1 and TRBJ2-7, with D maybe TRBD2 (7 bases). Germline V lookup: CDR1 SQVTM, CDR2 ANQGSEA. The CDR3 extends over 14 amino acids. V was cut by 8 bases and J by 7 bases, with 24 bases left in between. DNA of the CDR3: TGCAGCCCCAGGGGCCTAGCGGTTTTGGGGGAGCAGTACTTC. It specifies CSPRGLAVLGEQYF.

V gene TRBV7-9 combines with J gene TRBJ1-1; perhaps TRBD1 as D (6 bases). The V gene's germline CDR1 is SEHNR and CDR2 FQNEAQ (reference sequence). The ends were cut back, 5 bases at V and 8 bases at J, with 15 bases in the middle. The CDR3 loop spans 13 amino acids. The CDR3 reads CASSPWQGQEAFF. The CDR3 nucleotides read TGTGCCAGCAGCCCCTGGCAGGGACAAGAAGCTTTCTTT.

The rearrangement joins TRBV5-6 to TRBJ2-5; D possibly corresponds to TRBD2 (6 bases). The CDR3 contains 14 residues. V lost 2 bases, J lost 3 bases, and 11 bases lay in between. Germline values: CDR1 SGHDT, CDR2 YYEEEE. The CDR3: CASSLVEGKETQYF. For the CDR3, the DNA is TGTGCCAGCAGCTTAGTGGAGGGGAAAGAGACCCAGTACTTC.

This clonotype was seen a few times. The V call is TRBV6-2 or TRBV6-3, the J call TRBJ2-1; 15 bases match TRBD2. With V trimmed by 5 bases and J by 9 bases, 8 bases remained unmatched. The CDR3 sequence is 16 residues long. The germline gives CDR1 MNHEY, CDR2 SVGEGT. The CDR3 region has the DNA TGTGCCAGCAGTCTCGGACTAGCGGGAGGGAGTAGTGAGCAGTTCTTC. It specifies CASSLGLAGGSSEQFF.

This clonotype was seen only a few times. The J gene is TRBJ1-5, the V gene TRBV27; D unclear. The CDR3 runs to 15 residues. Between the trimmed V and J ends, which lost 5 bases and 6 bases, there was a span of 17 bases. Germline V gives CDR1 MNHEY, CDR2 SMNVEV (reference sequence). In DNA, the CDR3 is TGTGCCAGCAGTCCCGACCCCTCGGGGATTCAGCCCCAGCATTTT. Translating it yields CASSPDPSGIQPQHF.

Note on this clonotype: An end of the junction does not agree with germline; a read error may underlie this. In DNA, the CDR3 is TGTGCCAGCAGTCTGCGGGGGGGCCTCGACGAGCAGCACTTC. Protein: CASSLRGGLDEQHF. The chain joins TRBV7-2 to TRBJ2-7, with 9 bases identical to TRBD2. The CDR3 consists of 14 residues. CDR1 and CDR2 (germline): SGHTA, FQGNSA.

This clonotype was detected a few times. This chain's CDR3 is CASSQRTVQETQYF. DNA of the CDR3: TGTGCCAGCAGTCAACGGACAGTCCAAGAGACCCAGTACTTC. The chain combines TRBV3-1 with TRBJ2-5; D may be TRBD1 (6 bases). The CDR3 has 14 amino acids. V was clipped by 6 bases and J by 1 base, with 12 bases between them. The germline CDR1 and CDR2 sequences are LGHDT and YNNKEL (reference sequence).

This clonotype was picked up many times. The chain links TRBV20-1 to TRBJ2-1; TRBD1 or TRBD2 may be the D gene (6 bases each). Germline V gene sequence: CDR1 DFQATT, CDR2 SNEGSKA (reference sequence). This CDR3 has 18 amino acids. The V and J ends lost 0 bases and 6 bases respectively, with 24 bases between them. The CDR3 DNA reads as TGCAGTGCTAGAGATTCTCCGGGGGCTGTAGTCAGTATCAATGAGCAGTTCTTC. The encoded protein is CSARDSPGAVVSINEQFF.

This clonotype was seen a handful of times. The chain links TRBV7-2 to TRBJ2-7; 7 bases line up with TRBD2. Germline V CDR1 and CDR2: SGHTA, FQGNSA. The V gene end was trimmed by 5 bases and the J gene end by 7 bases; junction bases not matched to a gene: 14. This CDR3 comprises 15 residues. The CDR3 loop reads CASSHPRDGGREQYF. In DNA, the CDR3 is TGTGCCAGCAGCCACCCTCGGGACGGGGGGAGGGAGCAGTACTTC.

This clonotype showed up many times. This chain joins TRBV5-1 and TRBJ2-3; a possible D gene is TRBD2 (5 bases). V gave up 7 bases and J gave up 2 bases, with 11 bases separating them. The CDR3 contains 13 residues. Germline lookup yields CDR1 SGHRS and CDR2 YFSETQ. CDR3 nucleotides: TGCGCCAGCGAGGGCAGCCTCACAGATACGCAGTATTTT. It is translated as CASEGSLTDTQYF.

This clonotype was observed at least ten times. In DNA form, the CDR3 reads TGTGCCAGCAGCCCAGCCGGGAATGAGCAGTTCTTC. Encoded protein: CASSPAGNEQFF. The rearrangement uses TRBV11-2 and TRBJ2-1; D unclear. The CDR3 runs 12 residues. Deletions cut 5 bases from V and 7 bases from J, with 9 bases between. Germline CDR1 SGHAT, CDR2 FQNNGV.

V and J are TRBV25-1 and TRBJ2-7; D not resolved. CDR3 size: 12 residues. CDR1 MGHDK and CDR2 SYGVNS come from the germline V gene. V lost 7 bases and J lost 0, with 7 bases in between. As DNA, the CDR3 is TGTGCCAGCAATGATCGCTCCTACGAGCAGTACTTC. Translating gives CASNDRSYEQYF.

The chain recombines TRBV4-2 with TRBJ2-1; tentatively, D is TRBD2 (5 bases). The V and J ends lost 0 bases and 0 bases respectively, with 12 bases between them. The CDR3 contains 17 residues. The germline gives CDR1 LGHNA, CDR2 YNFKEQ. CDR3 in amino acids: CASSQELSGSSYNEQFF. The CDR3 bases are TGTGCCAGCAGCCAAGAACTCAGCGGCAGCTCCTACAATGAGCAGTTCTTC.

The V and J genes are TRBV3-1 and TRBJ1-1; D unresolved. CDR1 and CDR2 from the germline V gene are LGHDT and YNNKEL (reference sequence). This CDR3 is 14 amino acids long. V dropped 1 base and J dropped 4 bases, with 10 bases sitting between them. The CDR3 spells CASSQAQGFTEAFF. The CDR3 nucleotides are TGTGCCAGCAGCCAAGCTCAAGGGTTCACTGAAGCTTTCTTT.

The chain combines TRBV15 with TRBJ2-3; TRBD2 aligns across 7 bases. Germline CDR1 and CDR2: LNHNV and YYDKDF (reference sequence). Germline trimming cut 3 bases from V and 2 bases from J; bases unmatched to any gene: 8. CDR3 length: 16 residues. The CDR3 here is CATSRGGAPLTDTQYF. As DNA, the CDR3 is TGTGCCACCAGCAGGGGAGGGGCGCCCCTCACAGATACGCAGTATTTT.

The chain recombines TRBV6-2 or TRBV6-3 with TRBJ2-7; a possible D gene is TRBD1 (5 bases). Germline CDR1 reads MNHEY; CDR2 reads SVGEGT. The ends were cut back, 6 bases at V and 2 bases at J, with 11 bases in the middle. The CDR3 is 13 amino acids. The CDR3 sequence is CASSVGRAYEQYF. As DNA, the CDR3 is TGTGCCAGCAGCGTCGGCAGGGCCTACGAGCAGTACTTC.

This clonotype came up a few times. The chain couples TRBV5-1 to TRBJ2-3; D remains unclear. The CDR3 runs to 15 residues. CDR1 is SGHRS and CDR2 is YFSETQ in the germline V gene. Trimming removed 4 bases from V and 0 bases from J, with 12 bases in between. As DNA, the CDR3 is TGCGCCAGCAGCCCTATATTTACTAGCACAGATACGCAGTATTTT. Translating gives CASSPIFTSTDTQYF.

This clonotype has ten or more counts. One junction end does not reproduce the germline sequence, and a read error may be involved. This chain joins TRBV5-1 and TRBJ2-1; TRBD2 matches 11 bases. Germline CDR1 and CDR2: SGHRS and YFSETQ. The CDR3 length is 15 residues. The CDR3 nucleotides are TGTGCCAGCAGCGGGGGGACTAGCGGCTACAATGAGCAGTTCTTC. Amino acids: CASSGGTSGYNEQFF. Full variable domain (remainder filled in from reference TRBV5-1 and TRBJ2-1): KAGVTQTPRYLIKTRGQQVTLSCSPISGHRSVSWYQQTPGQGLQFLFEYFSETQRNKGNFPGRFSGRQFSNSRSEMNVSTLELGDSALYLCASSGGTSGYNEQFFGPGTRLTVL.